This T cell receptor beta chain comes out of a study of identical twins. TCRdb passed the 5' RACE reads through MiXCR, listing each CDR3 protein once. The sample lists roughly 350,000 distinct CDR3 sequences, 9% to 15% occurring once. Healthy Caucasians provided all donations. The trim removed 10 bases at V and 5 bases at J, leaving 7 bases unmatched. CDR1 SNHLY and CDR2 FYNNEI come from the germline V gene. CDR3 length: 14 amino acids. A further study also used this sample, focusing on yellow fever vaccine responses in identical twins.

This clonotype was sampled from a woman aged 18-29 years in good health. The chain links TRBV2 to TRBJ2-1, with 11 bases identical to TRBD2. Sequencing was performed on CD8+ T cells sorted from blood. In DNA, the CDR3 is TGTGCCACTGAGACTAGCGGGACTAACAATGAGCAGTTCTTC. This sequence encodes CATETSGTNNEQFF.